These 32 T cell receptor beta chains originate from one sample sequenced in a study of blood T cells in healthy people across ages. A second PCR, run for about 6 to 11 cycles, used a sample-barcoded 5' primer plus a J-beta primer mix. TCRdb re-derived calls from the 5' RACE reads in MiXCR, one entry per CDR3 protein. The sample shows about 630,000 distinct CDR3 sequences, roughly 21% of them seen only once. Input material: blood. The source is a man aged 70-80 years in good health.

This clonotype has just a few counts. The chain has TRBV5-5 and TRBJ2-7; TRBD1 matches at 10 bases. The CDR3 is 14 amino acids. Germline-derived CDR1 and CDR2 are SGHKS and YYEKEE (reference sequence). V trimming: 1 base; J trimming: 7 bases; junction bases outside the gene matches: 5. CDR3 loop: CASSLQGQGVEQYF. DNA for the CDR3: TGTGCCAGCAGCTTGCAAGGACAGGGGGTAGAGCAGTACTTC.

This clonotype was counted many times. The chain links TRBV5-1 to TRBJ2-1, with 10 bases lining up with TRBD2. The ends lost 6 bases at V and 0 bases at J; junction bases unmatched: 0. The CDR3 runs 14 residues. In germline, CDR1 is SGHRS, CDR2 YFSETQ. As DNA, the CDR3 is TGCGCCAGCACTAGCGGGAGCTCCTACAATGAGCAGTTCTTC. Encoded protein: CASTSGSSYNEQFF.

This chain uses TRBV5-1 with TRBJ2-1, with D perhaps matching TRBD2 (6 bases). The germline CDR1 and CDR2 sequences are SGHRS and YFSETQ. V lost 4 bases and J 1 base, leaving 15 bases between the germline ends. The CDR3 extends over 16 amino acids. The DNA for the CDR3 is TGCGCCAGCAGCGGGTCCGGGAGTGAGTCCTACAATGAGCAGTTCTTC. Its translation is CASSGSGSESYNEQFF.

The chain couples TRBV28 to TRBJ1-2; D is perhaps TRBD1 (5 bases). Trimming pared 6 bases from V and 7 bases from J, leaving 12 bases between. CDR3 length equals 12 residues. Germline assignment: CDR1 MDHEN and CDR2 SYDVKM. The CDR3 nucleotides are TGTGCCAGCAGGCAGGGTATAGGTGGCTACACCTTC. This sequence encodes CASRQGIGGYTF.

This clonotype turned up a few times. V is TRBV29-1 and J is TRBJ2-7, with 7 bases identical to TRBD2. V dropped 5 bases and J dropped 2; count of bases not matched to a gene: 9. CDR1 is SQVTM, CDR2 ANQGSEA, per germline. The CDR3 covers 14 residues. CDR3 nucleotide sequence: TGCAGCGTTAGCCATAGACTAGCCCCCTACGAGCAGTACTTC. Protein sequence: CSVSHRLAPYEQYF.

The sample holds a few counts of this clonotype. This chain links TRBV12-3 or TRBV12-4 with TRBJ2-1, with a possible D match to TRBD1 (6 bases). Trimming left V 6 bases short and J 7 bases short, with 16 bases between. This CDR3 is built from 14 residues. This CDR3 is CASRFPGQRNEQFF. CDR3 DNA sequence: TGTGCCAGCAGGTTCCCGGGACAAAGAAATGAGCAGTTCTTC.

This clonotype was seen a few times. This sequence joins TRBV18 and TRBJ1-3, with D unclear. The CDR3 contains 11 residues. CDR1 is KGHSH and CDR2 is LQKENI in the germline V gene. V gave up 5 bases and J gave up 5 bases, with 4 bases separating them. Here the CDR3 DNA reads TGTGCCAGCTCAGAGAGAAACACCATATATTTT. Protein: CASSERNTIYF.

This clonotype has only a few counts. V is TRBV2 and J is TRBJ2-5, with D maybe TRBD2 (6 bases). Germline CDR1 SNHLY, CDR2 FYNNEI. This CDR3 region has 15 residues. With 1 base removed from V and 4 bases from J, the gap between germline ends came to 13 bases. CDR3 sequence: CASSEVGLARETQYF. DNA for the CDR3: TGTGCCAGCAGTGAAGTGGGACTCGCCCGAGAGACCCAGTACTTC.

This clonotype was seen more than once but under ten times. V gene TRBV5-5 combines with J gene TRBJ2-5, with 10 bases identical to TRBD2. The assigned J gene may be wrong: the sequence end matches TRBJ2-7 better. Germline V CDR1 and CDR2: SGHKS, YYEKEE (reference sequence). CDR3 size: 17 residues. The CDR3: CASSRIPTSGASYEQYF. CDR3 DNA sequence: TGTGCCAGCAGCAGGATCCCTACTAGCGGGGCCTCCTACGAGCAGTACTTC.

This clonotype was seen a few times. The chain is built from TRBV6-6 and TRBJ2-1; 7 positions match TRBD2. J was trimmed by 0 bases and V by 5 bases; bases with no gene match: 4. This CDR3 spans 15 amino acids. The germline V gene has CDR1 MNHNY and CDR2 SVGAGI (reference sequence). In nucleotides, the CDR3 is TGTGCCAGCAGTGGTAGCGGGTACTCCTACAATGAGCAGTTCTTC. Translation: CASSGSGYSYNEQFF.

Concerning this clonotype itself: The conserved phenylalanine or tryptophan is not found at the CDR3 terminus, so this likely reflects a read error. This chain links TRBV20-1 with TRBJ2-2, with 9 bases fitting TRBD2. The CDR3 runs to 17 residues. Trimming cost V 0 bases and J 3 bases; bases outside gene matches: 8. From germline, CDR1 is DFQATT and CDR2 SNEGSKA (reference sequence). The chain's CDR3 is CSARDLVASGDTGELFS. CDR3 in DNA: TGCAGTGCTAGAGATCTTGTGGCTAGCGGGGACACCGGGGAGCTGTTTTCT.

This chain links TRBV25-1 with TRBJ1-1, with a weak D call TRBD1 (5 bases). Germline V CDR1 and CDR2: MGHDK, SYGVNS. V lost 3 bases, J lost 3 bases, and 11 bases lay in between. The CDR3 is 14 residues long. The CDR3 protein is CASSDGTDYTEAFF. The CDR3 region has the DNA TGTGCCAGCAGTGACGGGACCGATTACACTGAAGCTTTCTTT. Supplemented by reference TRBV25-1 and TRBJ1-1, the full variable domain reads EADIYQTPRYLVIGTGKKITLECSQTMGHDKMYWYQQDPGMELHLIHYSYGVNSTEKGDLSSESTVSRIRTEHFPLTLESARPSHTSQYLCASSDGTDYTEAFFGQGTRLTVV.

This clonotype was seen at least ten times. The J gene is TRBJ2-5, the V gene TRBV29-1; the D gene could be TRBD1 or TRBD2 (5 bases each). The CDR3 has 15 residues. V was clipped by 0 bases and J by 5 bases, with 16 bases between them. Germline lookup yields CDR1 SQVTM and CDR2 ANQGSEA. CDR3 residues: CSVEDLEGLGETQYF. In DNA, the CDR3 is TGCAGCGTTGAAGATCTTGAGGGGTTAGGGGAGACCCAGTACTTC.

The chain recombines TRBV7-9 with TRBJ1-1; the D gene is possibly TRBD1 (5 bases). The V end lost 4 bases, the J end lost 2 bases, and 17 bases lay between the germline ends. Germline V gene lookup returns CDR1 SEHNR and CDR2 FQNEAQ (reference sequence). This CDR3 is built from 16 residues. CDR3 protein: CASSYLGRTPNTEAFF. The CDR3 region has the DNA TGTGCCAGCAGCTATCTCGGGCGGACACCTAACACTGAAGCTTTCTTT.

This clonotype was recorded at least ten times. The genes are TRBV28 and TRBJ2-3; the D is unclear. The V gene's germline CDR1 is MDHEN and CDR2 SYDVKM. Trimming took 7 bases from V and 2 from J, leaving 13 bases between them. The CDR3 length is 14 residues. The CDR3 here is CASNALELTDTQYF. In DNA, the CDR3 is TGTGCCAGCAACGCCCTGGAGCTCACAGATACGCAGTATTTT.

Of note for this clonotype: This could be a read error, since a much larger clone is one nucleotide away. This chain uses TRBV29-1 with TRBJ2-5; possibly TRBD2 for D (5 bases). Looked up from germline, CDR1 is SQVTM and CDR2 is ANQGSEA. The CDR3 consists of 13 residues. The CDR3 protein is CGVVIQRQETQYF. The CDR3 coding sequence is TGCGGCGTTGTAATCCAGCGGCAAGAGACCCAGTACTTC.

This clonotype was seen a few times. The chain combines TRBV3-1 with TRBJ2-5; D unclear. CDR3 length: 12 amino acids. Between the trimmed V and J ends, which lost 7 bases and 2 bases, there was a span of 8 bases. Germline values: CDR1 LGHDT, CDR2 YNNKEL (reference sequence). CDR3 sequence (DNA): TGTGCCAGCACGGGTCCACAAGAGACCCAGTACTTC. Translating gives CASTGPQETQYF.

The J gene is TRBJ2-7, the V gene TRBV20-1; 9 bases map to TRBD1. CDR3 length: 15 residues. Germline CDR1 is DFQATT and CDR2 is SNEGSKA (reference sequence). Losses at the gene ends were 0 bases for V and 6 bases for J; bases not matched to a gene: 9. CDR3 coding DNA: TGCAGTGCTAGAGATAGCAGGACAGGGGTCAGCGAGCAGTACTTC. Translated: CSARDSRTGVSEQYF.

Notes on this clonotype: A much bigger clone sits one base away, suggesting this may be a read error. The V call is TRBV2, the J call TRBJ1-5; 9 bases align to TRBD1. The CDR3 has 15 amino acids. V lost 4 bases to trimming and J lost 0 bases; unmatched junction nucleotides: 1. Germline values: CDR1 SNHLY, CDR2 FYNNEI. CDR3 DNA sequence: TGTGCCAGCAGTGGGACAGGGGATAGCAATCAGCCCCAGCATTTT. Translation: CASSGTGDSNQPQHF.

This clonotype showed up just a few times. The genes are TRBV7-2 and TRBJ2-5; 12 bases are shared with TRBD2. This CDR3 has 16 amino acids. Germline values: CDR1 SGHTA, CDR2 FQGNSA. The V segment lost 5 bases and the J segment 4 bases; nucleotides outside the gene matches: 8. The CDR3 DNA reads as TGTGCCAGCAGCGTGACTAGCGGGAGAAGGGTAGAGACCCAGTACTTC. Its protein is CASSVTSGRRVETQYF.

The chain is built from TRBV25-1 and TRBJ1-6; possibly TRBD1 for D (6 bases). In germline, CDR1 is MGHDK, CDR2 SYGVNS. The V and J ends lost 8 bases and 9 bases respectively, with 17 bases between them. This CDR3 has 14 residues. The DNA of the CDR3 is TGTGCCAGCCGGGAAACAGGGAATGGTTCACCCCTCCACTTT. As protein: CASRETGNGSPLHF.

In its sample, this clonotype was seen many times. The J gene is TRBJ1-5, the V gene TRBV27; the match to TRBD1 covers 7 bases. Germline CDR1 and CDR2: MNHEY and SMNVEV (reference sequence). Unmatched junction bases numbered 7, after V lost 3 bases and J lost 5 bases. This CDR3 has 15 amino acids. The CDR3 nucleotides are TGTGCCAGCAGTTTCAACACCCAGGGGGATCAGCCCCAGCATTTT. This codes for CASSFNTQGDQPQHF.

The chain carries TRBV15 and TRBJ1-5; D uncertain. Germline values: CDR1 LNHNV, CDR2 YYDKDF (reference sequence). Trimming removed 1 base at V and 0 bases at J, with 16 bases between. This CDR3 is 18 amino acids long. The CDR3 loop is CATSRGALAPLSNQPQHF. The CDR3 DNA is TGTGCCACCAGCAGAGGGGCCCTCGCCCCCCTTAGCAATCAGCCCCAGCATTTT.

The chain employs TRBV6-5 and TRBJ1-6; D not certain. The CDR3 loop spans 13 amino acids. V was pared by 3 bases and J by 7 bases, with 7 bases between. Germline loops: CDR1 MNHEY, CDR2 SVGAGI. CDR3 in amino acids: CASSYTSNSPLHF. CDR3 nucleotides: TGTGCCAGCAGTTATACCAGCAATTCACCCCTCCACTTT.

The chain links TRBV10-3 to TRBJ2-7; D is unclear. The length of the CDR3 is 16 residues. V was cut by 0 bases and J by 6 bases, with 18 bases left in between. Germline loops: CDR1 ENHRY, CDR2 SYGVKD. The CDR3, as DNA: TGTGCCATCAGTGAGTCATACAGCCAAGACCTAGGCGAGCAGTACTTC. Its protein is CAISESYSQDLGEQYF.

The chain links TRBV15 to TRBJ2-7; possible D gene TRBD2, 6 bases. Trimming left V 0 bases short and J 3 bases short, with 9 bases between. The germline CDR1 and CDR2 sequences are LNHNV and YYDKDF (reference sequence). This CDR3 region has 14 residues. In nucleotides, the CDR3 is TGTGCCACCAGCAGAGAGGGACTCGTCTACGAGCAGTACTTC. Translated: CATSREGLVYEQYF.

This clonotype was counted only a few times. The rearrangement joins TRBV20-1 to TRBJ2-7; 10 nucleotides align to TRBD1. Germline-derived CDR1 and CDR2 are DFQATT and SNEGSKA (reference sequence). J was trimmed by 6 bases and V by 4 bases; bases with no gene match: 9. This CDR3 is built from 14 residues. CDR3: CSAKGTGVRGEQYF. In DNA, the CDR3 is TGCAGTGCTAAAGGGACAGGGGTAAGGGGCGAGCAGTACTTC.

The rearrangement links TRBV14 to TRBJ1-1; maybe TRBD1 (5 bases). Germline lookup yields CDR1 SGHDN and CDR2 FVKESK. The CDR3 is 15 amino acids. Trimming took 8 bases from V and 5 from J, leaving 21 bases between them. The CDR3 is CASATYSGVWTEAFF. In nucleotides, the CDR3 is TGTGCCAGCGCGACCTACTCGGGGGTGTGGACTGAAGCTTTCTTT.

This clonotype was found a few times. The J gene is TRBJ2-1, the V gene TRBV7-2; either TRBD1 or TRBD2 may supply D (5 bases each). The germline V gene has CDR1 SGHTA and CDR2 FQGNSA. The CDR3 totals 14 residues. V lost 4 bases to trimming and J lost 14 bases, with 21 bases between them. CDR3 sequence: CASSSSRGALEEFF. CDR3 sequence (DNA): TGTGCCAGCAGCTCCTCCCGAGGGGCCCTCGAGGAGTTCTTC.

This clonotype was counted a few times. The chain has TRBV18 and TRBJ2-7; the D gene is possibly TRBD1 (6 bases). The CDR3 consists of 15 residues. Germline assignment: CDR1 KGHSH and CDR2 LQKENI. Trimming removed 3 bases at V and 1 base at J, with 13 bases between. CDR3 in amino acids: CASSPTPQGSYEQYF. The CDR3 DNA is TGTGCCAGCTCACCCACCCCTCAGGGGTCCTACGAGCAGTACTTC. Together with reference TRBV18 and TRBJ2-7, the CDR3 gives the full variable domain: NAGVMQNPRHLVRRRGQEARLRCSPMKGHSHVYWYRQLPEEGLKFMVYLQKENIIDESGMPKERFSAEFPKEGPSILRIQQVVRGDSAAYFCASSPTPQGSYEQYFGPGTRLTVT.

The chain recombines TRBV12-3 or TRBV12-4 with TRBJ1-2, with 10 bases aligning to TRBD1. The CDR3 runs to 15 residues. Trimming at V came to 5 bases and at J to 5 bases, leaving 8 bases not matched to a gene. CDR3 in amino acids: CASSPGQGEMYGYTF. In DNA, the CDR3 is TGTGCCAGCAGTCCAGGACAGGGGGAGATGTATGGCTACACCTTC.

This clonotype turned up a few times. The rearrangement uses TRBV20-1 and TRBJ2-1; D tentatively reads TRBD1 or TRBD2 (5 bases each). CDR3 length: 17 residues. The ends were cut back, 4 bases at V and 3 bases at J, with 22 bases in the middle. CDR1 DFQATT and CDR2 SNEGSKA come from the germline V gene (reference sequence). The CDR3, as DNA: TGCAGTGCTACTCGCACCCTAGAGGGACCTATCTACAATGAGCAGTTCTTC. This sequence encodes CSATRTLEGPIYNEQFF.